What follows are 12 T cell receptor beta chains derived from one specimen sequenced in a study of blood T cell repertoires in COVID-19. TCRdb keeps only in-frame clones here, not all; method: immunoSEQ multiplex PCR. The sample includes about 400,000 clones, nearly 90% of them seen just once. Sequences were obtained from PBMCs or T cells enriched from blood (not recorded which). The source of these receptors is a woman in her thirties or forties with acute COVID-19.

The rearrangement uses TRBV27 and TRBJ2-6, with 10 positions matching TRBD1. After removal of 1 base from V and 0 bases from J, the junction contained 9 bases not matched to a gene. CDR3 length: 20 residues. Germline CDR1 and CDR2: MNHEY and SMNVEV (reference sequence). The chain's CDR3 is CASSLFDPRTGGSGANVLTF. CDR3 nucleotide sequence: TGTGCCAGCAGTTTATTTGATCCCCGGACAGGGGGCTCTGGGGCCAACGTCCTGACTTTC.

CDR3 in amino acids: CAISTEGNTIYF. The CDR3, as DNA: TGTGCCATCAGCACAGAGGGAAACACCATATATTTT. This rearrangement joins TRBV10-3 to TRBJ1-3; D ambiguous. The ends were cut back, 6 bases at V and 4 bases at J, with 7 bases in the middle. Germline CDR1 reads ENHRY; CDR2 reads SYGVKD. CDR3 size: 12 residues.

The V gene is TRBV19, the J gene TRBJ1-3, with D possibly being TRBD1 (5 bases). Trimming shortened V by 6 bases and J by 2 bases, and 8 bases separated the two germline ends. Germline loops: CDR1 LNHDA, CDR2 SQIVND (reference sequence). The CDR3 totals 13 residues. CDR3 sequence reads: CASSRTTGNTIYF. The CDR3 DNA reads TGTGCCAGTAGCAGGACAACTGGAAACACCATATATTTT.

Concerning this clone itself: Different DNA sequences within this sample yield the same CDR3. The rearrangement uses TRBV5-1 and TRBJ1-1, with D possibly matching TRBD1 (6 bases). CDR1 and CDR2 from the germline V gene are SGHRS and YFSETQ. Between the trimmed V and J ends, which lost 3 bases and 2 bases, there was a span of 11 bases. The CDR3 sequence is 14 residues long. Here the CDR3 DNA reads TGCGCCAGCAGCTCCGGACAGCTAAACACTGAAGCTTTCTTT. As protein: CASSSGQLNTEAFF.

The rearrangement joins TRBV30 to TRBJ2-5; TRBD2 agrees at 7 bases. Germline trimming cut 0 bases from V and 5 bases from J; bases unmatched to any gene: 12. The CDR3 length is 16 residues. Per the germline V gene, CDR1 is GTSNPN and CDR2 is SVGIG (reference sequence). As DNA, the CDR3 is TGTGCCTGGAGTGTTCGGCTAGCGGTGCTTGGGGAGACCCAGTACTTC. It codes for CAWSVRLAVLGETQYF.

The chain links TRBV7-2 to TRBJ1-2; D uncertain. Germline V gene sequence: CDR1 SGHTA, CDR2 FQGNSA. V lost 5 bases to trimming and J lost 4 bases, with 14 bases between them. CDR3 length equals 14 residues. The CDR3 here is CASSPSGGSYGYTF. CDR3 sequence (DNA): TGTGCCAGCAGCCCCTCGGGAGGGAGCTATGGCTACACCTTC. Together with reference TRBV7-2 and TRBJ1-2, the CDR3 gives the full variable domain: GAGVSQSPSNKVTEKGKDVELRCDPISGHTALYWYRQSLGQGLEFLIYFQGNSAPDKSGLPSDRFSAERTGGSVSTLTIQRTQQEDSAVYLCASSPSGGSYGYTFGSGTRLTVV.

The genes are TRBV4-1 and TRBJ2-1, with TRBD1 as a possible D gene (5 bases). Germline lookup yields CDR1 MGHRA and CDR2 YSYEKL. CDR3 size: 17 residues. V was pared by 1 base and J by 4 bases, with 17 bases between. The CDR3 nucleotides read TGCGCCAGCAGCCAAGGGGCAGGGCGGTCCTCTTACAATGAGCAGTTCTTC. Translating gives CASSQGAGRSSYNEQFF.

CDR3 DNA sequence: TGTGCCACCAGCAGCGGACAGGGGTTTCATGGCTACACCTTC. Translation: CATSSGQGFHGYTF. The chain employs TRBV15 and TRBJ1-2, with 9 bases fitting TRBD1. V lost 3 bases, J lost 6 bases, and 5 bases stayed unmatched. The CDR3 is made up of 14 amino acids. Looked up from germline, CDR1 is LNHNV and CDR2 is YYDKDF (reference sequence).

The chain uses TRBV6-5 and TRBJ2-7; 12 bases fit TRBD2. Germline CDR1 is MNHEY and CDR2 is SVGAGI. Trimming removed 6 bases from V and 3 bases from J; junction bases left unmatched: 6. This CDR3 is 15 amino acids long. This chain's CDR3 is CASRSGLAGFYEQYF. The CDR3 nucleotides read TGTGCCAGCAGAAGCGGACTAGCGGGATTCTACGAGCAGTACTTC.

This chain connects TRBV19 to TRBJ1-2; tentatively, D is TRBD1 (5 bases). In germline, CDR1 is LNHDA, CDR2 SQIVND (reference sequence). The CDR3 loop spans 15 amino acids. Trimming took off 6 bases at V and 3 bases at J, with 17 bases between the two ends. The CDR3 spells CASSEGMRGYYGYTF. Written as DNA, the CDR3 is TGTGCCAGTAGCGAGGGGATGCGGGGCTACTATGGCTACACCTTC.

The V call is TRBV21-1, the J call TRBJ1-1; whether TRBD1, the table's D call, matches the DNA was not checked. TRBV21-1 is a listed pseudogene. The length of the CDR3 is 13 residues. The CDR3 loop is CASSKGQFIGAFF. For the CDR3, the DNA is TGTGCCAGCAGCAAAGGACAGTTTATAGGAGCTTTCTTT.

This clone was observed a single time. This rearrangement joins TRBV5-5 to TRBJ2-5; tentatively, D is TRBD2 (5 bases). Trimming took off 4 bases at V and 5 bases at J, with 15 bases between the two ends. Germline V gene lookup returns CDR1 SGHKS and CDR2 YYEKEE (reference sequence). This CDR3 contains 14 residues. The CDR3, as DNA: TGTGCCAGCAGCGCCTGGAGTGGCGGGGAGACCCAGTACTTC. This sequence encodes CASSAWSGGETQYF.